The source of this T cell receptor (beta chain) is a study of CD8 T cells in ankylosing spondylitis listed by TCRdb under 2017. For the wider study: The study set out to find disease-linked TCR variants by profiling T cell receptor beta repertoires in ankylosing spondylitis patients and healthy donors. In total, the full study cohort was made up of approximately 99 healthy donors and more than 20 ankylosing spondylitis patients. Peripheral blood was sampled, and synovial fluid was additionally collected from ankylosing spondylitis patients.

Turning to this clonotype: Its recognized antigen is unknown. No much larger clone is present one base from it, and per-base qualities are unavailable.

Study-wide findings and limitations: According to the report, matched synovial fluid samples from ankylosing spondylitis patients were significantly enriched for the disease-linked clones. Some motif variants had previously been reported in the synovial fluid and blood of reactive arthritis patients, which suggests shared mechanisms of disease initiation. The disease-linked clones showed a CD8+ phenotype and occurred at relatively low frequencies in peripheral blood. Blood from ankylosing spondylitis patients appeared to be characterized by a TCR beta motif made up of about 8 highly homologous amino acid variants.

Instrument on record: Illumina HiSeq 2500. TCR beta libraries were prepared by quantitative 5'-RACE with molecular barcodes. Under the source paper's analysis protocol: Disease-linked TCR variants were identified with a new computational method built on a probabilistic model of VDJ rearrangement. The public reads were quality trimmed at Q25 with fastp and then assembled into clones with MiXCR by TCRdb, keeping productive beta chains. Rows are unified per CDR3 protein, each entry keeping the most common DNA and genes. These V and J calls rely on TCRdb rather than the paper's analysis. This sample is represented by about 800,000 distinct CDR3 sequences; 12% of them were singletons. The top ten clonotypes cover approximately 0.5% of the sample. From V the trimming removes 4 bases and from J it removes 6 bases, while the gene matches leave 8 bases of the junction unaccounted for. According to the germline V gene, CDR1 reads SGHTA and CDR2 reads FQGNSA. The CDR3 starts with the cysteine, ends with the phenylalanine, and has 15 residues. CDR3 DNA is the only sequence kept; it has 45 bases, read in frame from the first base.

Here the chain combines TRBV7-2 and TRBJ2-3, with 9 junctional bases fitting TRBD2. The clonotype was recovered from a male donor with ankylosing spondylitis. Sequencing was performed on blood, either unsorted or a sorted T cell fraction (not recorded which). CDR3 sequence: CASSSHRTSADTQYF. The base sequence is TGTGCCAGCAGCTCCCATAGGACTAGCGCCGATACGCAGTATTTT.